This TCR beta chain was found in a study of response to subunit inactivated influenza vaccine. The study's findings and limits: With each seasonal influenza vaccination, the authors suggested, few new T cells are recruited.

This clonotype was counted only a few times. Its antigen is unidentified. A single record per CDR3 protein comes from TCRdb applying MiXCR to the RT-PCR reads. Among around 570,000 distinct CDR3 sequences listed, 7.6% were seen once. This CDR3 has 16 amino acids. Per germline, CDR1 SGHAT and CDR2 FQNNGV. Trimming removed 1 base at V and 2 bases at J, with 14 bases between. The sequence derives from a man between 50 and 69 years old who received an inactivated influenza vaccine. Sequencing used PBMCs from blood, obtained around 25 months after vaccination. V is TRBV11-2 and J is TRBJ1-1, with D unresolved. The CDR3 spells CASSLVARIGNTEAFF. CDR3 bases: TGTGCCAGCAGCTTAGTGGCCAGAATAGGAAACACTGAAGCTTTCTTT.